A single sample is the source of the 7 T cell receptor beta chains below, sequenced in a study of shared clonotypes between healthy human individuals. The method was immunoSEQ multiplex PCR; TCRdb's version includes in-frame clones alone and lacks a portion of them. The sample holds about 1.5 million clones, approximately 98% seen once. The source material was naive CD4+ T cells sorted from blood. Subset of the sample: CD45RA+ positively selected. All receptors derive from a man in his thirties or forties in good health.

This clone was detected once. V and J are TRBV7-6 and TRBJ1-2; D is uncertain. V was shortened by 2 bases and J by 3 bases, with 10 bases between the two germline ends. The CDR3 spans 14 residues. CDR1 is SGHVS, CDR2 FNYEAQ, per germline. The CDR3 coding sequence is TGTGCCAGCAGCTTAAGTTGGGCCGACTATGGCTACACCTTC. Translating it yields CASSLSWADYGYTF.

The chain carries TRBV6-5 and TRBJ2-1; D is possibly TRBD1 or TRBD2 (6 bases each). Trimming removed 2 bases at V and 8 bases at J, with 19 bases between. The CDR3 sequence is 16 residues long. Germline V gene data show CDR1 as MNHEY and CDR2 as SVGAGI. In DNA form, the CDR3 reads TGTGCCAGCAGTTACCAGGGCCCCCGGGGGCTCTATGAGCAGTTCTTC. Amino acid sequence: CASSYQGPRGLYEQFF.

The chain is built from TRBV10-3 and TRBJ2-3, with TRBD2 as a possible D gene (6 bases). The V gene's germline CDR1 is ENHRY and CDR2 SYGVKD. V lost 11 bases to trimming and J lost 2 bases, with 14 bases between them. The CDR3 is 13 amino acids. CDR3 DNA sequence: TGTGCCGTTCGCGGGGTTGACACAGATACGCAGTATTTT. Translating it yields CAVRGVDTDTQYF.

This clone was seen only once. The V call is TRBV5-1, the J call TRBJ1-2; D remains ambiguous. The CDR3 totals 14 residues. The V end was cut by 0 bases, the J end by 6 bases, with 12 bases between. The germline CDR1 and CDR2 sequences are SGHRS and YFSETQ. This chain's CDR3 is CASSLGLRNDGYTF. CDR3 in DNA: TGCGCCAGCAGCTTGGGGTTAAGGAATGATGGCTACACCTTC.

The chain recombines TRBV5-1 with TRBJ2-1, with D unresolved. CDR1 is SGHRS and CDR2 is YFSETQ in the germline V gene. The V end was cut by 1 base, the J end by 0 bases, with 14 bases between. The CDR3 totals 17 residues. The DNA of the CDR3 is TGCGCCAGCAGCTTGAGGATGGCGTTCGGCTCCTACAATGAGCAGTTCTTC. Translating gives CASSLRMAFGSYNEQFF.

CDR3 sequence: CASSSDLWGQPQHF. CDR3 DNA sequence: TGTGCCAGCAGCTCCGACCTTTGGGGCCAGCCCCAGCATTTT. The rearrangement joins TRBV5-5 to TRBJ1-5; possible D gene TRBD1, 5 bases. Germline-derived CDR1 and CDR2 are SGHKS and YYEKEE (reference sequence). CDR3 length: 14 amino acids. V was trimmed by 3 bases and J by 7 bases, leaving 14 bases between them.

The chain joins TRBV27 to TRBJ2-3; TRBD1 aligns across 7 bases. The CDR3 contains 20 residues. Germline values: CDR1 MNHEY, CDR2 SMNVEV (reference sequence). V lost 5 bases and J lost 0; bases outside the gene matches: 20. The chain's CDR3 is CASSPRTGAQPRASTDTQYF. CDR3 coding DNA: TGTGCCAGCAGTCCCCGGACAGGTGCCCAACCTCGCGCTAGCACAGATACGCAGTATTTT.